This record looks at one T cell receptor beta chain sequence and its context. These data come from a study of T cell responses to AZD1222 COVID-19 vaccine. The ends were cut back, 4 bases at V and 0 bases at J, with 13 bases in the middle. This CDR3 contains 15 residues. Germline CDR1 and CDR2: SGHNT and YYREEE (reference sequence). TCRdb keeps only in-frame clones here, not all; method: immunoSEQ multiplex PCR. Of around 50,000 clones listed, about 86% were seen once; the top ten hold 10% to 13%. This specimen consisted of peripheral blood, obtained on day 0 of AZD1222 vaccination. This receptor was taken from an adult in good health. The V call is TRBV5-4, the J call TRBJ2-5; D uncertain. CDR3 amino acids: CASSPDGWNQETQYF. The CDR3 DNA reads TGTGCCAGCAGCCCGGACGGGTGGAACCAAGAGACCCAGTACTTC.